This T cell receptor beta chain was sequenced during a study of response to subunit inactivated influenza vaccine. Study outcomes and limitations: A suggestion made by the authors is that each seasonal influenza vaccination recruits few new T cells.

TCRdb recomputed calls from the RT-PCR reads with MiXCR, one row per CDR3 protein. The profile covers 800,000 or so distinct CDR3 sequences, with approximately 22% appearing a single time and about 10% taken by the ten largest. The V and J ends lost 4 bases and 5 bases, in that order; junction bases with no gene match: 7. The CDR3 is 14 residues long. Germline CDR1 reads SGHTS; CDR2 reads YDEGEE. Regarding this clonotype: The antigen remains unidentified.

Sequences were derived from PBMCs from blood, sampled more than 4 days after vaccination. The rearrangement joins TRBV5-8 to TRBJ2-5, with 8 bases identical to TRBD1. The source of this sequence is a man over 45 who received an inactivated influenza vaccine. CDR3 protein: CASSEITGGETQYF. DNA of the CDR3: TGTGCCAGCAGCGAAATTACAGGGGGTGAGACCCAGTACTTC.